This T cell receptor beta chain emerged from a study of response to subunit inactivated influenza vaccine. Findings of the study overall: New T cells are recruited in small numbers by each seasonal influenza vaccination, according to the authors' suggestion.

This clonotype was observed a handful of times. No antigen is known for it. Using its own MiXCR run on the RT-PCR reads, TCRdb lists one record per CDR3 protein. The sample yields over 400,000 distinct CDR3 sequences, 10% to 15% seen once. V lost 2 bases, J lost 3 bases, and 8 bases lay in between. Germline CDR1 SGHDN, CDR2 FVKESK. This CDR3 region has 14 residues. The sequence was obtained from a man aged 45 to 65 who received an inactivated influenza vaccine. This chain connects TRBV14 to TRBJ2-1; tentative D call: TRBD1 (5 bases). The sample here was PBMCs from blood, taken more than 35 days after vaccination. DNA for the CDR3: TGTGCCAGCAGCCAAATGGGGCTCTACAATGAGCAGTTCTTC. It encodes CASSQMGLYNEQFF. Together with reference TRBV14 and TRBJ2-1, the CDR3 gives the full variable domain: EAGVTQFPSHSVIEKGQTVTLRCDPISGHDNLYWYRRVMGKEIKFLLHFVKESKQDESGMPNNRFLAERTGGTYSTLKVQPAELEDSGVYFCASSQMGLYNEQFFGPGTRLTVL.